One sample yielded the 18 T cell receptor beta chains listed below, sequenced in a study of metastatic and nonmetastatic thyroid tumors. TCRdb re-called the PCR reads via MiXCR. The data contain approximately 26,000 clones, over 10% of them seen just once; the ten biggest clones take up roughly 5.3%. Before thyroid surgery, none of the patients had received any treatment. Sequencing was carried out using blood. All receptors derive from a female donor with papillary thyroid cancer or a benign thyroid nodule (not recorded which). Some clones in this sample may be carry-over from other donors' samples.

At least ten counts were recorded for this clone. This CDR3 is also generated by other DNA sequences in the sample. The rearrangement uses TRBV27 and TRBJ1-5; tentative D call: TRBD1 (5 bases). CDR1 MNHEY and CDR2 SMNVEV come from the germline V gene (reference sequence). V was cut by 8 bases and J by 0 bases, with 14 bases left in between. CDR3 length: 15 residues. The CDR3 DNA is TGTGCCAGCGGGCGGGGGGGATATAGCAATCAGCCCCAGCATTTT. Its translation is CASGRGGYSNQPQHF.

This clone was counted at least ten times. This chain connects TRBV19 to TRBJ1-2; 9 bases are shared with TRBD1. J lost 13 bases, V lost 4 bases, and 7 bases had no gene match. This CDR3 region has 12 residues. Germline CDR1 LNHDA, CDR2 SQIVND (reference sequence). The CDR3 is CASSNPGTGSTF. The DNA of the CDR3 is TGTGCCAGTAGTAACCCTGGGACAGGGAGCACCTTC.

This clone was picked up many times. The chain is built from TRBV24-1 and TRBJ2-5; no clear D. The CDR3 runs 13 residues. Between the trimmed V and J ends, which lost 3 bases and 4 bases, there was a span of 8 bases. CDR1 is KGHDR and CDR2 is SFDVKD in the germline V gene. The CDR3 DNA reads as TGTGCCACCAGTGATATCTTTCGAGAGACCCAGTACTTC. This encodes CATSDIFRETQYF.

The rearrangement joins TRBV12-3 or TRBV12-4 to TRBJ2-2; 12 nucleotides align to TRBD2. Trimming took 7 bases from V and 3 from J; bases not matched to a gene: 12. The CDR3 consists of 18 residues. Here the CDR3 DNA reads TGTGCCAGCATGGGTGCTAGCGGGAGGGCCTGGGACACCGGGGAGCTGTTTTTT. Protein: CASMGASGRAWDTGELFF.

Within the sample, this clone is medium-sized. This CDR3 reads CASSQDRDQPQHF. The CDR3 DNA reads as TGCGCCAGCAGCCAAGATCGAGATCAGCCCCAGCATTTT. V gene TRBV4-3 combines with J gene TRBJ1-5; no firm D call. Germline CDR1 LGHNA, CDR2 YSLEER. The CDR3 runs 13 residues. Deletions cut 0 bases from V and 5 bases from J, with 5 bases between.

This clone showed up many times. CDR3 residues: CASSEFLRTKGVWNTEAFF. As DNA, the CDR3 is TGTGCCAGCAGTGAGTTTTTGCGGACTAAGGGAGTCTGGAACACTGAAGCTTTCTTT. The chain has TRBV28 and TRBJ1-1; D remains unclear. This CDR3 comprises 19 residues. The V gene's germline CDR1 is MDHEN and CDR2 SYDVKM. Trimming took off 5 bases at V and 1 base at J, with 26 bases between the two ends. The whole variable domain, remainder taken from reference TRBV28 and TRBJ1-1, is DVKVTQSSRYLVKRTGEKVFLECVQDMDHENMFWYRQDPGLGLRLIYFSYDVKMKEKGDIPEGYSVSREKKERFSLILESASTNQTSMYLCASSEFLRTKGVWNTEAFFGQGTRLTVV.

This clone has ten or more counts. V is TRBV28 and J is TRBJ2-3; 9 nucleotides line up with TRBD1. After removal of 2 bases from V and 2 bases from J, the junction contained 2 bases not matched to a gene. Germline CDR1 is MDHEN and CDR2 is SYDVKM. CDR3 size: 15 residues. The CDR3 coding sequence is TGTGCCAGCAGTTTAGGGACAGGGAACACAGATACGCAGTATTTT. Amino acid sequence: CASSLGTGNTDTQYF.

This clone was found many times. The chain joins TRBV5-1 to TRBJ2-3; tentative D call: TRBD2 (6 bases). The CDR3 is 13 amino acids. CDR1 is SGHRS, CDR2 YFSETQ, per germline. Trimming stripped 0 bases from V and 13 bases from J, with 15 bases between. For the CDR3, the DNA is TGCGCCAGCAGCTTGGAGATAGCGGAAAGGGAGTATTTT. Translating it yields CASSLEIAEREYF.

This clone was counted ten times or more. J is TRBJ2-3 and V is TRBV7-8; 8 bases are a match to TRBD1. V lost 4 bases and J lost 4; bases outside the gene matches: 7. From germline, CDR1 is SGHVS and CDR2 FQNEAQ. This CDR3 spans 15 amino acids. CDR3 coding DNA: TGTGCCAGCAGCTCGTATGCGGGACAGGCAGATACGCAGTATTTT. Its translation is CASSSYAGQADTQYF.

On this clone: It is unclear where the CDR3 begins or ends on the DNA, so no DNA is shown, and the CDR3 is as TCRdb lists it. The V gene is TRBV7-8, the J gene TRBJ2-6; TRBD2 was called by the table and not checked on the DNA. Germline assignment: CDR1 SGHVS and CDR2 FQNEAQ. The CDR3 extends over 11 residues, inclusive of both ends. CDR3 sequence reads: CASSFGGGAGF.

Points on this clone: This could be a read error, since a much larger clone is one nucleotide away. The chain links TRBV12-3 or TRBV12-4 to TRBJ2-6, with unresolved D. The length of the CDR3 is 14 residues. CDR3 sequence: CASRSSSVANVLTF. The DNA for the CDR3 is TGTGCCAGCAGGTCGAGCTCTGTGGCCAACGTCCTGACTTTC.

This clone occurred many times. V gene TRBV25-1 combines with J gene TRBJ1-1; weak D call: TRBD1 (5 bases). Deletions cut 4 bases from V and 0 bases from J, with 12 bases between. CDR1 is MGHDK, CDR2 SYGVNS, per germline. The length of the CDR3 is 15 residues. As DNA, the CDR3 is TGTGCCAGCAGTGGCGGGGCGAACCTGAACACTGAAGCTTTCTTT. Protein product: CASSGGANLNTEAFF.

This clone has a count of ten or more. V gene TRBV7-9 combines with J gene TRBJ2-1, with D perhaps matching TRBD2 (5 bases). This CDR3 region has 17 residues. V was cut by 0 bases and J by 0 bases, with 12 bases left in between. CDR1 is SEHNR and CDR2 is FQNEAQ in the germline V gene (reference sequence). The CDR3 loop is CASSLAFIAGSYNEQFF. In nucleotides, the CDR3 is TGTGCCAGCAGCTTAGCGTTCATTGCGGGCTCCTACAATGAGCAGTTCTTC.

This clone was seen repeatedly, ten times or more. CDR3 residues: CASSDRVGGFDTQYF. The CDR3 coding sequence is TGTGCCAGCTCTGACAGGGTCGGGGGATTCGATACGCAGTATTTT. J is TRBJ2-3 and V is TRBV28, with TRBD1 as a possible D gene (7 bases). V was trimmed by 8 bases and J by 6 bases, leaving 21 bases between them. Germline CDR1 reads MDHEN; CDR2 reads SYDVKM. The CDR3 extends over 15 amino acids.

This clone was picked up a small number of times. The CDR3, as DNA: TGTGCCAGCAGTGAACCCCGGTCTGGAAACACCATATATTTT. Its protein is CASSEPRSGNTIYF. The J gene is TRBJ1-3, the V gene TRBV2; unclear D gene. The length of the CDR3 is 14 residues. The V gene's germline CDR1 is SNHLY and CDR2 FYNNEI. V lost 2 bases and J 1 base, leaving 6 bases between the germline ends.

There are many counts of this clone. The chain carries TRBV6-2 or TRBV6-3 and TRBJ1-5; 9 nucleotides align to TRBD1. Germline values: CDR1 MNHEY, CDR2 SVGEGT. The V and J ends lost 6 bases and 6 bases, in that order; junction bases with no gene match: 15. This CDR3 contains 17 residues. CDR3 sequence reads: CASRADRGSAIGQPQHF. The CDR3 bases are TGTGCCAGCAGAGCCGACAGGGGGTCAGCAATCGGTCAGCCCCAGCATTTT.

This clone has at least ten counts. The conserved closing phenylalanine or tryptophan is absent in this CDR3, likely reflecting a read error. The chain carries TRBV29-1 and TRBJ2-7, with D possibly being TRBD1 (6 bases). V lost 6 bases to trimming and J lost 3 bases, with 12 bases between them. Germline loops: CDR1 SQVTM, CDR2 ANQGSEA. The CDR3 runs 12 residues. The CDR3 here is CSVATGFYEQYL. CDR3 in DNA: TGCAGCGTCGCGACAGGATTCTACGAGCAGTACCTC.

This clone was recorded at least ten times. This may come from a read error, since a much larger clone is one base off. The chain is built from TRBV7-9 and TRBJ1-2; perhaps TRBD1 as D (5 bases). The germline gives CDR1 SEHNR, CDR2 FQNEAQ (reference sequence). This CDR3 is 14 amino acids long. CDR3 sequence (DNA): TGTGCCAGCAGCTTAGGGGACGTCTCATATGGCTACATCTTC. This gives the protein CASSLGDVSYGYIF.